The clone carrying this TCR beta chain was observed a handful of times. Its target is unknown. The data derive from a study of early T cells in non-severe SARS-CoV-2 infection. About the study: RNA in bulk from unsorted whole blood was sequenced, and chains were unpaired. Study-level results: Using VDJdb, the matching emphasized anti-spike CD8 responses while missing private and CD4 specificities.

The ends were cut back, 1 base at V and 1 base at J, with 28 bases in the middle. This CDR3 region has 21 residues. Germline CDR1 SGHAT, CDR2 FQNNGV. Each cDNA molecule carried a unique molecular identifier. TCRdb used MiXCR to reprocess the 5' RACE reads, holding one entry per CDR3 protein. The table includes 75,000 to 100,000 distinct CDR3 sequences, roughly 15% detected once. The TCR was taken from an adult who was a healthcare worker with PCR-confirmed SARS-CoV-2 infection or an uninfected control (not recorded which). The chain employs TRBV11-2 and TRBJ2-5; weak D call: TRBD2 (6 bases). Sequences were obtained from whole blood. DNA of the CDR3: TGTGCCAGCAGCTTAGTGTCGGCTAGCGAGAGACGGTATATCAGCCAAGAGACCCAGTACTTC. Its translation is CASSLVSASERRYISQETQYF.